These 19 T cell receptor beta chains share one sample of origin, sequenced in a study of regulatory T cells in long-lasting Graves disease. Building the TCR beta libraries relied on iRepertoire HTBI primers, and CDR3 regions underwent Arm-PCR. TCRdb processed the multiplex PCR reads anew with MiXCR; each CDR3 protein has one entry. This table holds 350,000 to 400,000 distinct CDR3 sequences, around 15% found once. Stated time point: newly diagnosed GD, antithyroid drugs for less than 3 months. Preparation of the TCR library used RNA extracted from PBMCs. The sequenced sample was peripheral blood mononuclear cells (PBMCs), obtained at new diagnosis, from a patient treated with antithyroid drugs. The receptor source for this set is a female donor with Graves disease.

This clonotype has ten or more counts. The CDR3 sequence is CASSLGTGRRSYNSPLHF. DNA for the CDR3: TGTGCCAGCAGCTTGGGGACAGGGCGTCGCTCCTATAATTCACCCCTCCACTTT. This chain joins TRBV11-2 and TRBJ1-6; 9 bases agree with TRBD1. CDR3 length: 18 amino acids. CDR1 and CDR2 (germline): SGHAT, FQNNGV. The V and J ends lost 3 bases and 0 bases, in that order; junction bases with no gene match: 6.

This clonotype has a count of ten or more. The chain is built from TRBV4-1 and TRBJ1-5; D call uncertain. The CDR3 loop spans 13 amino acids. Trimming took off 5 bases at V and 6 bases at J, with 11 bases between the two ends. CDR1 is MGHRA, CDR2 YSYEKL, per germline. The CDR3 reads CASSKRSGQPQHF. The CDR3 bases are TGCGCCAGCAGCAAGCGCAGTGGTCAGCCCCAGCATTTT.

The table lists this clonotype with a few counts. The rearrangement links TRBV4-1 to TRBJ1-2, with TRBD1 identical over 7 bases. CDR3 length equals 14 residues. V was clipped by 2 bases and J by 8 bases; unmatched bases: 8. Germline lookup yields CDR1 MGHRA and CDR2 YSYEKL. The CDR3 loop is CASSQPGQSRGYTF. Here the CDR3 DNA reads TGCGCCAGCAGCCAACCGGGACAGTCGAGAGGCTACACCTTC.

The chain links TRBV12-3 or TRBV12-4 to TRBJ1-3; D is unresolved. The CDR3 consists of 12 residues. V lost 5 bases, J lost 4 bases, and 6 bases lay in between. The CDR3, as DNA: TGTGCCAGCAGTACAATCGGAAACACCATATATTTT. This translates into CASSTIGNTIYF.

In this sample, this clonotype turned up many times. V and J are TRBV6-5 and TRBJ2-3, with TRBD1 matching 9 bases. The ends lost 2 bases at V and 4 bases at J; junction bases unmatched: 4. The CDR3 runs 15 residues. The germline V gene encodes CDR1 MNHEY and CDR2 SVGAGI. Here the CDR3 DNA reads TGTGCCAGCAGTTACAACAGGGGGCGAGCAGATACGCAGTATTTT. Amino acids: CASSYNRGRADTQYF.

This clonotype was recorded many times. The CDR3 region is CSANPRQGAPSGNTIYF. The DNA of the CDR3 is TGCAGTGCAAATCCCAGACAGGGGGCTCCGTCAGGAAACACCATATATTTT. This chain connects TRBV20-1 to TRBJ1-3; 10 positions agree with TRBD1. In germline, CDR1 is DFQATT, CDR2 SNEGSKA (reference sequence). CDR3 length: 17 amino acids. Losses at the gene ends were 6 bases for V and 4 bases for J; bases not matched to a gene: 15.

This clonotype was seen repeatedly, ten times or more. V and J are TRBV6-2 or TRBV6-3 and TRBJ1-1; D is ambiguous. V gave up 2 bases and J gave up 11 bases, with 12 bases separating them. Germline lookup yields CDR1 MNHEY and CDR2 SVGEGT. The CDR3 consists of 12 residues. The CDR3 reads CASSYSSTAAFF. DNA of the CDR3: TGTGCCAGCAGTTACAGTTCAACTGCGGCTTTCTTT.

In this sample, this clonotype turned up many times. The chain employs TRBV19 and TRBJ1-1, with D tentatively TRBD1 (5 bases). Germline V lookup: CDR1 LNHDA, CDR2 SQIVND (reference sequence). The CDR3 consists of 14 residues. Trimming shortened V by 3 bases and J by 2 bases, and 10 bases separated the two germline ends. The chain's CDR3 is CASSMSTENTEAFF. The CDR3 coding sequence is TGTGCCAGTAGTATGTCGACAGAAAACACTGAAGCTTTCTTT.

This clonotype was detected ten times or more. The chain combines TRBV12-3 or TRBV12-4 with TRBJ2-1; TRBD1 or TRBD2 may be the D gene (6 bases each). CDR3 length: 13 amino acids. Trimming pared 5 bases from V and 2 bases from J, leaving 7 bases between. The CDR3 nucleotides are TGTGCCAGCAGTCGGGGGCCCTACAATGAGCAGTTCTTC. The encoded protein is CASSRGPYNEQFF.

This clonotype was picked up many times. CDR3 sequence (DNA): TGTGCCAGCAGCTTAGTCGGCGGCTTAGCTGAGCAGTTCTTC. It translates to CASSLVGGLAEQFF. The chain combines TRBV11-1 with TRBJ2-1; unclear D gene. The CDR3 spans 14 residues. The germline V gene encodes CDR1 SGHAT and CDR2 FQDESV (reference sequence). V lost 1 base and J 9 bases, leaving 13 bases between the germline ends.

V is TRBV12-3 or TRBV12-4 and J is TRBJ1-2; 9 bases are a match to TRBD1. The CDR3 is 14 amino acids. Trimming at V came to 5 bases and at J to 6 bases, leaving 7 bases not matched to a gene. The CDR3 DNA follows: TGTGCCAGCAGTCCTCCGGGACAGGGCAATGGCTACACCTTC. Residues: CASSPPGQGNGYTF.

The chain links TRBV7-2 to TRBJ2-1, with D possibly matching TRBD1 (5 bases). The V end lost 6 bases, the J end lost 0 bases, and 12 bases lay between the germline ends. Per the germline V gene, CDR1 is SGHTA and CDR2 is FQGNSA. The CDR3 has 15 residues. The CDR3 region has the DNA TGTGCCAGCAGTCGAGACAGAAGCTCCTACAATGAGCAGTTCTTC. Encoded protein: CASSRDRSSYNEQFF.

This clonotype has ten or more counts. V and J are TRBV2 and TRBJ2-1; 8 bases match TRBD1. Germline CDR1 SNHLY, CDR2 FYNNEI. V lost 9 bases, J lost 7 bases, and 5 bases stayed unmatched. The length of the CDR3 is 12 residues. The CDR3 bases are TGTGCCAGTGACCGGACAGGGAATGAGCAGTTCTTC. It translates to CASDRTGNEQFF.

Many counts were recorded for this clonotype. This rearrangement joins TRBV9 to TRBJ2-1, with 7 bases aligning to TRBD2. With 1 base clipped from V and 7 bases from J, the junction kept 8 bases outside the gene matches. The CDR3 consists of 15 residues. Looked up from germline, CDR1 is SGDLS and CDR2 is YYNGEE. CDR3 nucleotides: TGTGCCAGCAGCGTACGGACCCGAGCGGGAAATGAGCAGTTCTTC. This sequence encodes CASSVRTRAGNEQFF.

The table lists this clonotype with many counts. The gene calls are TRBV2 and TRBJ2-6, with D maybe TRBD2 (7 bases). CDR3 length: 15 amino acids. Germline V CDR1 and CDR2: SNHLY, FYNNEI. V was trimmed by 1 base and J by 10 bases, leaving 14 bases between them. CDR3 in amino acids: CASSEEGGDLNVLTF. The CDR3, as DNA: TGTGCCAGCAGTGAAGAGGGGGGGGACCTAAACGTCCTGACTTTC.

This clonotype has ten or more counts. This rearrangement joins TRBV3-1 to TRBJ1-2; D ambiguous. Trimming shortened V by 1 base and J by 7 bases, and 7 bases separated the two germline ends. This CDR3 is built from 12 residues. The germline V gene encodes CDR1 LGHDT and CDR2 YNNKEL (reference sequence). The DNA for the CDR3 is TGTGCCAGCAGCCAAGGTCAGGTTGGCTACACCTTC. It translates to CASSQGQVGYTF.

This clonotype was recorded many times. The V and J genes are TRBV10-1 and TRBJ1-1; a possible D gene is TRBD1 (5 bases). CDR3 size: 14 residues. Per germline, CDR1 WNHNN and CDR2 SYGVQD (reference sequence). V shed 3 bases and J shed 5 bases, with 13 bases lying between them. The CDR3 sequence is CASSDGGSVTEAFF. Written as DNA, the CDR3 is TGCGCCAGCAGTGATGGGGGGTCGGTGACTGAAGCTTTCTTT.

As to this clonotype: A much larger clonotype is one base distant, so this may be a read error. V is TRBV5-5 and J is TRBJ1-1; D is ambiguous. The V gene's germline CDR1 is SGHKS and CDR2 YYEKEE (reference sequence). This CDR3 has 13 amino acids. CDR3 amino acids: CASSQDGRTEAFF. The CDR3 nucleotides are TGCGCCAGCAGCCAAGATGGGAGAACTGAAGCTTTCTTT.

This clonotype was seen repeatedly, ten times or more. Relative to the germline gene, one junction end is altered; a read error may explain this. The chain carries TRBV7-2 and TRBJ2-3, with 7 bases identical to TRBD1. The CDR3 covers 13 residues. Per the germline V gene, CDR1 is SGHTA and CDR2 is FQGNSA. CDR3 loop: CASRRDSTDTQYF. CDR3 nucleotide sequence: TGTGCCAGCAGACGGGACAGCACGGATACGCAGTATTTT.